This record covers a single T cell receptor beta chain. Its target antigen remains unknown. No base-level quality is on record; no much larger clone is a single base apart. Taken from the germline V gene (reference sequence), the CDR1 and CDR2 loops are SGHAT and FQDESV. Clipping removes 5 bases from V and 7 bases from J, with 11 as the unmatched junction base count. The CDR3 goes from the cysteine to the phenylalanine over 16 residues. Only the CDR3 portion is preserved as DNA: 48 bases, with reading frame beginning at the first base. The data originate from a study of OX40 agonist ivuxolimab in advanced cancers. For the wider study: Ivuxolimab was a fully human IgG2 agonistic monoclonal antibody targeting the costimulatory receptor OX40 (CD134). Patients were allowed to have had prior anti-PD-1, anti-PD-L1 or anti-CTLA-4 therapy, and 40% of the dose-escalation patients had been treated with checkpoint inhibitors. The purpose of peripheral TCRbeta sequencing was to test whether ivuxolimab changed TCR sequence diversity and led to clonal T-cell expansion. Partial responses were achieved by three dose-escalation patients, of whom one had hepatocellular carcinoma and two had cutaneous melanoma. In the dose-escalation cohort, 82.7% of patients were male, and the mean age was around 60 years, with a range of roughly 20 to 79. Intravenous ivuxolimab was administered to patients every 2 weeks at six dose levels: 0.01, 0.1, 0.3, 1.5, 3 and 10 mg/kg. Among the 52 dose-escalation patients, 19 had hepatocellular carcinoma, approximately 15 melanoma, 9 renal cell carcinoma and 9 head and neck cancer. The paper reports the monotherapy dose-escalation portion (N = 52 patients) of the phase I ivuxolimab trial.

The investigation overall reported the following: Which antigens the clonally expanded peripheral T cells were specific for was not determined. On average, CD8+ T cells showed more expanded clones than CD4+ T cells after ivuxolimab. In the 0.1-3.0 mg/kg groups, partial responders had among the lowest normalized peripheral clonal expansion, particularly in CD8+ T cells. At doses of 0.1 to 3.0 mg/kg, clonal expansion of both CD4+ and CD8+ blood T cells was observed from baseline to week 6. Low levels of normalized T-cell clonal expansion were also seen in some nonresponding patients.

The trial excluded patients who had a history of autoimmune disease or who were on systemic immunosuppression. Peripheral blood for TCR sequencing was collected from all dose cohorts at baseline, on cycle 4 day 1, and on cycle 7 day 1. The samples were taken from a phase I, first-in-human, multicenter, open-label dose-escalation trial of ivuxolimab. Adults with locally advanced or metastatic melanoma, renal cell, hepatocellular, or head and neck squamous cell carcinoma were enrolled in the trial. Before TCR sequencing, CD4+ T cells and CD8+ T cells from peripheral blood were sorted into separate populations. Genomic DNA was isolated from the sorted cells so that the TCRbeta CDR3 region could be sequenced. The immunoSEQ Assay was used to sequence the TCRbeta CDR3 regions. This immuneACCESS table, as held by TCRdb, lists in-frame sequences with V and J called but not all clones. Of the missing ones, under half trace to an unresolved V gene in checked studies; the others have no known cause. This sample is represented by some 80,000 clones; 70% to 90% of them were singletons. The ten most abundant clones make up roughly 0.38% of the sample.

Here the sequenced sample was CD4+ or CD8+ T cells sorted from blood, taken in a trial of the OX40 agonist ivuxolimab. The rearranged chain carries TRBV11-1 and TRBJ2-1; the junction holds 10 bases that match TRBD2. The receptor's source is an adult with an advanced solid tumor such as melanoma, head and neck, liver or kidney cancer. The nucleotides read TGTGCCAGCAGCCCCTGGGAGCGGGAGGGCCAAAATGAGCAGTTCTTC. It translates to CASSPWEREGQNEQFF.